Following are 6 T cell receptor beta chains from one sample sequenced in a study of cytomegalovirus exposure and HLA in healthy donors. PCR used 60 Vbeta primers and 13 Jbeta primers. TCRdb's copy holds only in-frame clones and misses some; the assay was immunoSEQ multiplex PCR. The sample records 85,000 to 100,000 clones, 80% to 90% being singletons. Sequencing used PBMCs. These receptors all stem from a man aged 18 to 30 in good health and CMV-seronegative.

The genes are TRBV2 and TRBJ2-7, with a weak D call TRBD1 (5 bases). V was trimmed by 6 bases and J by 0 bases, leaving 6 bases between them. The CDR3 is 12 residues long. Germline V lookup: CDR1 SNHLY, CDR2 FYNNEI. For the CDR3, the DNA is TGTGCCAGCAGGGACAACTCCTACGAGCAGTACTTC. Protein: CASRDNSYEQYF. Drawing the rest from reference TRBV2 and TRBJ2-7, the complete variable domain is EPEVTQTPSHQVTQMGQEVILRCVPISNHLYFYWYRQILGQKVEFLVSFYNNEISEKSEIFDDQFSVERPDGSNFTLKIRSTKLEDSAMYFCASRDNSYEQYFGPGTRLTVT.

The chain couples TRBV5-4 to TRBJ2-4, with 8 bases that match TRBD2. J gave up 16 bases and V 1 base, and 13 bases lay outside the gene matches. Germline assignment: CDR1 SGHNT and CDR2 YYREEE (reference sequence). The CDR3 consists of 14 residues. The CDR3 nucleotides read TGTGCCAGCAGCTTGTACGGGCGGGAGGCCCCTATTTACTTC. It codes for CASSLYGREAPIYF.

The chain has TRBV5-4 and TRBJ2-2, with 9 bases matching TRBD1. The CDR3 is 15 residues long. Germline V gene data show CDR1 as SGHNT and CDR2 as YYREEE (reference sequence). Trimming at V came to 3 bases and at J to 8 bases, leaving 8 bases not matched to a gene. The CDR3 sequence: CASSWGQGGIGELFF. The CDR3 nucleotides are TGTGCCAGCAGCTGGGGACAGGGAGGGATAGGGGAGCTGTTTTTT.

CDR3 amino acids: CAISEGAGPYDEQFF. The CDR3 DNA is TGTGCCATCAGTGAGGGAGCGGGACCTTATGATGAGCAGTTCTTC. This chain connects TRBV10-3 to TRBJ2-1; 7 bases are shared with TRBD2. Germline lookup yields CDR1 ENHRY and CDR2 SYGVKD. The junction had 9 bases not matched to a gene; V was cut back by 2 bases and J by 8 bases. The CDR3 is 15 residues long.

This clone occurred a few times. This chain links TRBV5-1 with TRBJ2-5, with D perhaps TRBD2 (6 bases). V lost 0 bases to trimming and J lost 1 base, with 7 bases between them. Looked up from germline, CDR1 is SGHRS and CDR2 is YFSETQ. The CDR3 runs to 14 residues. The CDR3 nucleotides read TGCGCCAGCAGCTTGGTCGGGGGCCAAGAGACCCAGTACTTC. This codes for CASSLVGGQETQYF.

The J gene is TRBJ2-7, the V gene TRBV6-5; 9 positions match TRBD2. This CDR3 is built from 13 residues. CDR1 and CDR2 (germline): MNHEY, SVGAGI. Losses at the gene ends were 5 bases for V and 6 bases for J; bases not matched to a gene: 5. CDR3 sequence (DNA): TGTGCCAGCAGTGTCCGTAGCGGGAGCGAGCAGTACTTC. It codes for CASSVRSGSEQYF.